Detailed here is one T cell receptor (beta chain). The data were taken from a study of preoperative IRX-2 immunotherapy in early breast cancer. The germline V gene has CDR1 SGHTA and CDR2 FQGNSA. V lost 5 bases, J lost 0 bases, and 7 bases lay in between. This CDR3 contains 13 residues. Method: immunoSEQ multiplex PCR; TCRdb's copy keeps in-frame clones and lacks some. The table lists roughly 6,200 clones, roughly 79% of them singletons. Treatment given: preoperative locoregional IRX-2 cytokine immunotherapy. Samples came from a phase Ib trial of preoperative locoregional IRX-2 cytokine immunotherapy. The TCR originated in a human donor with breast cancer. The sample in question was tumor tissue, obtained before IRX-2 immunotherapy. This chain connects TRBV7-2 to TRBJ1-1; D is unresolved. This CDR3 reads CASSLSLNTEAFF. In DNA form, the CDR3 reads TGTGCCAGCAGCCTAAGTTTGAACACTGAAGCTTTCTTT.